This T cell receptor beta chain was sequenced in a study of technical replicates of blood from a handful of donors. The CDR3 is made up of 15 amino acids. Germline CDR1 GTSNPN, CDR2 SVGIG (reference sequence). J lost 2 bases, V lost 2 bases, and 6 bases had no gene match. The repertoire was sequenced with immunoSEQ multiplex PCR; TCRdb's copy has only in-frame clones and lacks some. The sample records 55,000 to 65,000 clones, approximately 86% being singletons. The chain links TRBV30 to TRBJ1-1; 9 bases fit TRBD1. Source material: PBMCs. This receptor was obtained from a human donor in good health. Some clones in this sample may be carry-over from other donors' samples. The CDR3 sequence is CAWSSSGQGNTEAFF. The CDR3 DNA sequence: TGTGCCTGGAGTTCCTCGGGACAGGGAAACACTGAAGCTTTCTTT. The full variable domain, rest sourced from reference TRBV30 and TRBJ1-1, is SQTIHQWPATLVQPVGSPLSLECTVEGTSNPNLYWYRQAAGRGLQLLFYSVGIGQISSEVPQNLSASRPQDRQFILSSKKLLLSDSGFYLCAWSSSGQGNTEAFFGQGTRLTVV.